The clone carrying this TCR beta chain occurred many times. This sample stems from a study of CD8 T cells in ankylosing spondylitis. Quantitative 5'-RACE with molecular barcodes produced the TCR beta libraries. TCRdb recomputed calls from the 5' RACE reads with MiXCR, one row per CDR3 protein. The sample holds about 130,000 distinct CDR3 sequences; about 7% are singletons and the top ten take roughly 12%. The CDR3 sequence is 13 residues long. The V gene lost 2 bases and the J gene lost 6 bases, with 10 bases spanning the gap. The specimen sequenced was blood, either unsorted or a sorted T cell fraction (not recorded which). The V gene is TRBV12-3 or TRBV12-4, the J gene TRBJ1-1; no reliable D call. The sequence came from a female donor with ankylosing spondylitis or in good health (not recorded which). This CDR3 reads CASSLLLIAEAFF. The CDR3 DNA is TGTGCCAGCAGTTTATTGTTGATTGCTGAAGCTTTCTTT.